Here is one TCR beta chain with its context. Its cognate antigen is unknown. The sample belongs to a study of cytomegalovirus exposure and HLA in healthy donors. 60 Vbeta and 13 Jbeta primers were used in PCR. The data were produced by immunoSEQ multiplex PCR, yet TCRdb's version contains in-frame clones alone and is incomplete. The table shows 130,000 or so clones, with around 72% occurring only once. There are 13 residues in the CDR3. Trimming pared 5 bases from V and 4 bases from J, leaving 12 bases between. CDR1 and CDR2 from the germline V gene are SNHLY and FYNNEI. Findings and caveats of the study: In a later analysis, TCR beta V- and J-gene trimming showed a link to a missense DCLRE1C variant. Clonal expansion was found to be greater in HLA-associated TCR beta chains than in equally common others in a later analysis.

Healthy people donating bone marrow made up the donors. The source is a man aged 45-60 years in good health and CMV-seropositive. The gene calls are TRBV2 and TRBJ2-7; D is perhaps TRBD1 (6 bases). Sequenced material: PBMCs. CDR3 coding DNA: TGTGCCAGCAGTTCGACAGGTCTGTACGAGCAGTACTTC. Translating gives CASSSTGLYEQYF.